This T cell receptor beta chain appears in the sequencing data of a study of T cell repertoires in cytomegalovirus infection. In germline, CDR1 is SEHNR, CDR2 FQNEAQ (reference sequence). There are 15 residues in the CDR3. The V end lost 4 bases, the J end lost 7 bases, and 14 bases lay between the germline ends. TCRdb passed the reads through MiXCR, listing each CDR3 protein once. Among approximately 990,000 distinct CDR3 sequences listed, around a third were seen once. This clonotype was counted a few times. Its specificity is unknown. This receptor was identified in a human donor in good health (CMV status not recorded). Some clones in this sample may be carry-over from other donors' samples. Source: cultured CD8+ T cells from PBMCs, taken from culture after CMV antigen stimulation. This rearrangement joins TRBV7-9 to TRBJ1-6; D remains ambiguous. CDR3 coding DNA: TGTGCCAGCAGCTCGGGGTCGGGCGGGAATTCACCCCTCCACTTT. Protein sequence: CASSSGSGGNSPLHF. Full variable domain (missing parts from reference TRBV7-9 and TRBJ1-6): DTGVSQNPRHKITKRGQNVTFRCDPISEHNRLYWYRQTLGQGPEFLTYFQNEAQLEKSRLLSDRFSAERPKGSFSTLEIQRTEQGDSAMYLCASSSGSGGNSPLHFGNGTRLTVT.